These 13 T cell receptor beta chains share one sample of origin, sequenced in a study of blood T cell repertoires in COVID-19. Profiled with immunoSEQ multiplex PCR; TCRdb holds only in-frame clones, not every one. The sample has roughly 200,000 clones, roughly 80% seen once. The sample comprised peripheral blood. These TCRs come from a woman older than 75 with acute or convalescent COVID-19.

The chain combines TRBV10-3 with TRBJ1-2, with D perhaps TRBD1 (5 bases). Germline V gives CDR1 ENHRY, CDR2 SYGVKD. Deletions cut 11 bases from V and 0 bases from J, with 16 bases between. This CDR3 is built from 14 residues. The CDR3 DNA follows: TGTGCCGCCTACGTGGACAAAGCTAACTATGGCTACACCTTC. This sequence encodes CAAYVDKANYGYTF.

This chain links TRBV2 with TRBJ2-1; D gene unclear. CDR3 length: 11 residues. V was clipped by 8 bases and J by 6 bases, with 8 bases between them. Germline assignment: CDR1 SNHLY and CDR2 FYNNEI. The CDR3, as DNA: TGTGCCAGCCGTCCCGTCAATGAGCAGTTCTTC. Amino acid sequence: CASRPVNEQFF.

This chain links TRBV29-1 with TRBJ1-2; D gene ambiguous. The V gene lost 2 bases and the J gene lost 5 bases, with 12 bases spanning the gap. The CDR3 is 13 residues long. Germline values: CDR1 SQVTM, CDR2 ANQGSEA. The CDR3 DNA reads TGCAGCGTTGAACGGGAGAGTGGGTATGGCTACACCTTC. Its protein is CSVERESGYGYTF.

The gene calls are TRBV10-3 and TRBJ1-1; TRBD1 matches at 9 bases. This CDR3 has 16 amino acids. Germline-derived CDR1 and CDR2 are ENHRY and SYGVKD. V dropped 3 bases and J dropped 3; count of bases not matched to a gene: 8. This chain's CDR3 is CAISDPNRQGDTEAFF. CDR3 in DNA: TGTGCCATCAGTGATCCAAACCGACAGGGGGACACTGAAGCTTTCTTT.

The rearrangement uses TRBV28 and TRBJ2-3, with 11 nucleotides matching TRBD2. Germline loops: CDR1 MDHEN, CDR2 SYDVKM. J was trimmed by 6 bases and V by 7 bases; bases with no gene match: 15. There are 17 residues in the CDR3. CDR3 region: CASTFAKLAGEGDTQYF. The CDR3 nucleotides read TGTGCCAGCACTTTCGCCAAACTAGCGGGAGAAGGCGATACGCAGTATTTT.

The rearrangement joins TRBV5-1 to TRBJ1-1; the match to TRBD1 covers 8 bases. CDR3 length equals 13 residues. CDR1 and CDR2 from the germline V gene are SGHRS and YFSETQ. Losses at the gene ends were 8 bases for V and 1 base for J; bases not matched to a gene: 4. Here the CDR3 reads CASVGQGNTEAFF. The DNA of the CDR3 is TGCGCCAGTGTCGGACAGGGGAACACTGAAGCTTTCTTT.

The chain uses TRBV27 and TRBJ2-7, with a possible D match to TRBD1 (6 bases). The CDR3 is 15 residues long. Trimming left V 0 bases short and J 4 bases short, with 13 bases between. CDR1 and CDR2 (germline): MNHEY, SMNVEV (reference sequence). CDR3 sequence: CASSLSGNRGYEQYF. DNA for the CDR3: TGTGCCAGCAGTTTATCGGGGAATAGGGGGTACGAGCAGTACTTC.

The chain has TRBV6-1 and TRBJ1-6; tentatively, D is TRBD1 (5 bases). This CDR3 contains 17 residues. The germline V gene encodes CDR1 MNHNS and CDR2 SASEGT. Trimming shortened V by 2 bases and J by 6 bases, and 17 bases separated the two germline ends. The CDR3 DNA follows: TGTGCCAGCAGTGAACCTCCCCCAGGGTTTCTTAATTCACCCCTCCACTTT. Translated: CASSEPPPGFLNSPLHF.

The V and J genes are TRBV25-1 and TRBJ2-2; D unresolved. This CDR3 contains 12 residues. Trimming took 6 bases from V and 6 from J, leaving 8 bases between them. Per the germline V gene, CDR1 is MGHDK and CDR2 is SYGVNS. CDR3 region: CASSAVAGELFF. In nucleotides, the CDR3 is TGTGCCAGCAGCGCAGTGGCCGGGGAGCTGTTTTTT.

The chain links TRBV6-5 to TRBJ1-1; weak D call: TRBD1 (6 bases). This CDR3 has 13 amino acids. From germline, CDR1 is MNHEY and CDR2 SVGAGI. V was trimmed by 8 bases and J by 4 bases, leaving 14 bases between them. CDR3 DNA sequence: TGTGCCAGCCGGAACAGGGATCTCACTGAAGCTTTCTTT. This codes for CASRNRDLTEAFF.

This clone has a single count. The chain recombines TRBV3-1 (or the pseudogene TRBV3-2) with TRBJ2-7; 12 nucleotides line up with TRBD2. CDR3 length equals 13 residues. Germline CDR1 LGHDT, CDR2 YNNKEL (reference sequence). After removal of 8 bases from V and 6 bases from J, the junction contained 5 bases not matched to a gene. CDR3 bases: TGTGCCAGCCGACAACTAGCGGGAGGCGAGCAGTACTTC. As protein: CASRQLAGGEQYF.

J is TRBJ1-3 and V is TRBV29-1, with D possibly TRBD1 on 5 matching bases. Per germline, CDR1 SQVTM and CDR2 ANQGSEA. This CDR3 is 13 amino acids long. Trimming took off 4 bases at V and 4 bases at J, with 11 bases between the two ends. The CDR3 protein is CSVGTSPGNTIYF. The CDR3 bases are TGCAGCGTTGGGACAAGTCCCGGAAACACCATATATTTT.

This chain uses TRBV6-5 with TRBJ1-1, with 9 bases fitting TRBD1. V trimming: 6 bases; J trimming: 9 bases; junction bases outside the gene matches: 5. The CDR3 covers 12 residues. Germline V gene data show CDR1 as MNHEY and CDR2 as SVGAGI. The CDR3 is CASSLDRGKAFF. CDR3 sequence (DNA): TGTGCCAGCAGCCTAGACAGGGGGAAAGCTTTCTTT.